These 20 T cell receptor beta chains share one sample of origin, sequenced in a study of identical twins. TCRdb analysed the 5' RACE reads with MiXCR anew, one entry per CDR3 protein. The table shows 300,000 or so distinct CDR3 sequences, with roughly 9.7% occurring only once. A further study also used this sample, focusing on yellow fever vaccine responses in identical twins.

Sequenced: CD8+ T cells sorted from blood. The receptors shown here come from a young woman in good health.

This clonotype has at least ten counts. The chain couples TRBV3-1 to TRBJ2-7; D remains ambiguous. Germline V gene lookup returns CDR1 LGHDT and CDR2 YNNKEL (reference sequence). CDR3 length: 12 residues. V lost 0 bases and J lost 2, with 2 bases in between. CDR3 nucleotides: TGTGCCAGCAGCCAAGACCCCTACGAGCAGTACTTC. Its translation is CASSQDPYEQYF.

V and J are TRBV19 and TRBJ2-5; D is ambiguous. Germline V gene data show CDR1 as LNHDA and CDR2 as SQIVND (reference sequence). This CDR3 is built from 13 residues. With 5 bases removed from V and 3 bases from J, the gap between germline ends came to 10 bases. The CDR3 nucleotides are TGTGCCAGTAGTTTCCCGGTGAAAGAGACCCAGTACTTC. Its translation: CASSFPVKETQYF.

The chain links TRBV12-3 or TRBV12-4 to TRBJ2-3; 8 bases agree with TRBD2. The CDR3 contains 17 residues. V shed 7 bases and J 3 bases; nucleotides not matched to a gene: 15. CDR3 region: CASTRGVLAGGTDTQYF. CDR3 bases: TGTGCCAGCACCCGGGGGGTATTGGCGGGGGGTACAGATACGCAGTATTTT.

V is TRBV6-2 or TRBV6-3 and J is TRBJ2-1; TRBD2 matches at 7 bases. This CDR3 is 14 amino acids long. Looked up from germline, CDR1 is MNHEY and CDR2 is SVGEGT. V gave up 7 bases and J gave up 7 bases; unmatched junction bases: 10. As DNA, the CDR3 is TGTGCCAGCAAGAGGCGGGAGCTATGGAATGAGCAGTTCTTC. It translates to CASKRRELWNEQFF.

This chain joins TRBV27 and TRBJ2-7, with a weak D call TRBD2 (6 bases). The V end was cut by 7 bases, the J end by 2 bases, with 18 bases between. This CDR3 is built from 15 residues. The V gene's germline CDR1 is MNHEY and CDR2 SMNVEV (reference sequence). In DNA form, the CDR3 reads TGTGCCAGCACCGGATTCGGGACTGAAACCTACGAGCAGTACTTC. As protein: CASTGFGTETYEQYF.

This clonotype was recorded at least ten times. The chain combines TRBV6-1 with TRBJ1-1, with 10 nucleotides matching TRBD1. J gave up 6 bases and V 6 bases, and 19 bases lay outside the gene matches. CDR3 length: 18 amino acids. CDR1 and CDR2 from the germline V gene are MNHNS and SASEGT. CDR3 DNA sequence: TGTGCCAGCAGCAATGACCCGGGACAGGGGCCTCCCGCCGCTGAAGCTTTCTTT. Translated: CASSNDPGQGPPAAEAFF.

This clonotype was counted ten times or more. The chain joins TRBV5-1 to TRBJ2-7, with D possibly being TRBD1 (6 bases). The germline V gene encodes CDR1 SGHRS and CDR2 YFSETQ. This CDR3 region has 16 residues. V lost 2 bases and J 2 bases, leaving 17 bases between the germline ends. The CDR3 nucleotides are TGCGCCAGCAGCTTCCGGAAGGCAGGGGACCCCTACGAGCAGTACTTC. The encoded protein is CASSFRKAGDPYEQYF.

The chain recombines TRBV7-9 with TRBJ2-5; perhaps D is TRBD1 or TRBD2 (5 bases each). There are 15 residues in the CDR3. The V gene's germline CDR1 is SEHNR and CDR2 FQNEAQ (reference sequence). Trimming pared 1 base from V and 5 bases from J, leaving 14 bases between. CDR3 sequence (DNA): TGTGCCAGCAGCTTAGGTCGGGGCCTGTTGGAGACCCAGTACTTC. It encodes CASSLGRGLLETQYF.

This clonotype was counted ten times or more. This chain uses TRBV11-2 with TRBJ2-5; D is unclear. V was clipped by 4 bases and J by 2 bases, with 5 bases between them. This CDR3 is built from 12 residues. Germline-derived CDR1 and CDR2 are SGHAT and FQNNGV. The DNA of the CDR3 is TGTGCCAGCAGCTCAGCGCAAGAGACCCAGTACTTC. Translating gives CASSSAQETQYF.

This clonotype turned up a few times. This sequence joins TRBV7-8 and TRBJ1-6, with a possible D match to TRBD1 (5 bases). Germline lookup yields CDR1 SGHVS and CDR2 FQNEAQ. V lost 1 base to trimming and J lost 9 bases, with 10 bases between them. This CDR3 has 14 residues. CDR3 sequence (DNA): TGTGCCAGCAGCTTAGACGTCGGGACTTCACCCCTCCACTTT. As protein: CASSLDVGTSPLHF.

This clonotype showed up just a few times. DNA of the CDR3: TGCGCCAGCAGCCATACCCACTCGACCGGACAGATGAACACTGAAGCTTTCTTT. Amino acid sequence: CASSHTHSTGQMNTEAFF. V and J are TRBV4-1 and TRBJ1-1; maybe TRBD1 (6 bases). V lost 3 bases and J 0 bases, leaving 20 bases between the germline ends. This CDR3 is built from 18 residues. In germline, CDR1 is MGHRA, CDR2 YSYEKL.

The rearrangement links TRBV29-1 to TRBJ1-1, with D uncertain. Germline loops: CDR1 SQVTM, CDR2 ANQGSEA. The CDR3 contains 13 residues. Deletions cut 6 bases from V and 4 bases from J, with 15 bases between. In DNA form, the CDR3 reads TGCAGCGTGGAAATCCTGGCGGTCACTGAAGCTTTCTTT. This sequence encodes CSVEILAVTEAFF. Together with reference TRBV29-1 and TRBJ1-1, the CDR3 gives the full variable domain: SAVISQKPSRDICQRGTSLTIQCQVDSQVTMMFWYRQQPGQSLTLIATANQGSEATYESGFVIDKFPISRPNLTFSTLTVSNMSPEDSSIYLCSVEILAVTEAFFGQGTRLTVV.

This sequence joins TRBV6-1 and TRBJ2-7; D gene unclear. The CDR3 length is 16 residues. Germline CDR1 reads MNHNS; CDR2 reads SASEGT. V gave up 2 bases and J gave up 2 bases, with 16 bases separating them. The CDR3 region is CASSESGWANTYEQYF. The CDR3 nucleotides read TGTGCCAGCAGTGAAAGTGGATGGGCAAACACCTACGAGCAGTACTTC.

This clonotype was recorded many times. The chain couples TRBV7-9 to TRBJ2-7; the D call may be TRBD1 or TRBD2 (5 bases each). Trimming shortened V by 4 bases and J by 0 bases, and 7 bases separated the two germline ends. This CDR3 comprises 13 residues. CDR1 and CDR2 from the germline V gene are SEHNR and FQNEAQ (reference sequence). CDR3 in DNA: TGTGCCAGCAGCTCAGGGAGCTCCTACGAGCAGTACTTC. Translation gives CASSSGSSYEQYF.

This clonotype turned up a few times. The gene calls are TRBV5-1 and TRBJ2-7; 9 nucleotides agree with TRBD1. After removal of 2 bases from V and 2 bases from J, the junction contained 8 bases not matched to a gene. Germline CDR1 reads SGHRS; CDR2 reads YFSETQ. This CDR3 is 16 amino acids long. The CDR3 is CASSFFRDRETYEQYF. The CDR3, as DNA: TGCGCCAGCAGCTTTTTCCGGGACAGGGAAACCTACGAGCAGTACTTC.

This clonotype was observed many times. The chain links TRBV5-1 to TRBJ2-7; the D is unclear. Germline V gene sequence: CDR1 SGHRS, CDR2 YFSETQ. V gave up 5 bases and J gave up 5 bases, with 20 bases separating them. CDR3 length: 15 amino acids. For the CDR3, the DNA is TGCGCCAGCAGTCTTCATGGACGGAATTTCGACGAGCAGTACTTC. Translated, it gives CASSLHGRNFDEQYF.

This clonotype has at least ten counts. The CDR3 is CASSVGARAGSISYEQYF. The CDR3 DNA sequence: TGTGCCAGCAGCGTAGGAGCGCGAGCGGGGAGCATCTCCTACGAGCAGTACTTC. The V gene is TRBV9, the J gene TRBJ2-7, with TRBD2 matching 7 bases. CDR1 is SGDLS and CDR2 is YYNGEE in the germline V gene. CDR3 length: 18 amino acids. V lost 0 bases and J lost 0; bases outside the gene matches: 12.

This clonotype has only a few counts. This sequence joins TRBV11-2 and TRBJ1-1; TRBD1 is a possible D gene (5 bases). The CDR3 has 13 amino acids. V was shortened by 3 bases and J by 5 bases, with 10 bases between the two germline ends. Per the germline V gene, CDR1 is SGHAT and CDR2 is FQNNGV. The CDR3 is CASSFLRGTEAFF. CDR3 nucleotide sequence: TGTGCCAGCAGCTTCTTAAGGGGAACTGAAGCTTTCTTT.

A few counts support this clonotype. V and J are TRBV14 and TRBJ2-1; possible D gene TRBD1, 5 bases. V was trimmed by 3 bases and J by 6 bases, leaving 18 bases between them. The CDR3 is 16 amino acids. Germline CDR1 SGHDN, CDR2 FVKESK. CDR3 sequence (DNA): TGTGCCAGCAGCCACATTAGCCAGAAAGGGGTCAATGAGCAGTTCTTC. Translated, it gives CASSHISQKGVNEQFF.

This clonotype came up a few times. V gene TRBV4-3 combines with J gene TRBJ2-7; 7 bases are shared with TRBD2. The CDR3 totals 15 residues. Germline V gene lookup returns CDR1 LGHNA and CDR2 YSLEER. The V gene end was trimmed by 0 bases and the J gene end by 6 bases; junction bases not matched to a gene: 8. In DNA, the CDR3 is TGCGCCAGCAGCCAAGATCTGGCGGGAGTTTCCGAGCAGTACTTC. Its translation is CASSQDLAGVSEQYF.